The sequence of this TCR beta chain was determined in a study of blood T cell repertoires in COVID-19. At the level of the study: Donors in the United States, Italy and Spain gave samples during acute or convalescent COVID-19. The analysed material was cDNA or gDNA that came from T cells, B-cell-depleted T cells, or PBMCs.

In the original analysis: By means of reference gene primer amplification, nucleated cell counts were estimated. Assay: immunoSEQ multiplex PCR; the TCRdb copy retains only in-frame clones and omits some. V, J and clone size reflect that table, while D and trimming were determined from the DNA. The data hold about 230,000 clones, with 84% observed a single time. CDR1 and CDR2 from the germline V gene are SGDLS and YYNGEE. The ends were cut back, 4 bases at V and 7 bases at J, with 15 bases in the middle. The CDR3 covers 13 residues. This TCR derives from a man aged 40-49 years who had recovered from COVID-19. V usage is TRBV9 and J usage is TRBJ2-7, with TRBD1 as a possible D gene (6 bases). Sequencing was performed on peripheral blood. In DNA, the CDR3 is TGTGCCAGCAGCAACGGACAGATTCATGAGCAGTACTTC. Protein sequence: CASSNGQIHEQYF.